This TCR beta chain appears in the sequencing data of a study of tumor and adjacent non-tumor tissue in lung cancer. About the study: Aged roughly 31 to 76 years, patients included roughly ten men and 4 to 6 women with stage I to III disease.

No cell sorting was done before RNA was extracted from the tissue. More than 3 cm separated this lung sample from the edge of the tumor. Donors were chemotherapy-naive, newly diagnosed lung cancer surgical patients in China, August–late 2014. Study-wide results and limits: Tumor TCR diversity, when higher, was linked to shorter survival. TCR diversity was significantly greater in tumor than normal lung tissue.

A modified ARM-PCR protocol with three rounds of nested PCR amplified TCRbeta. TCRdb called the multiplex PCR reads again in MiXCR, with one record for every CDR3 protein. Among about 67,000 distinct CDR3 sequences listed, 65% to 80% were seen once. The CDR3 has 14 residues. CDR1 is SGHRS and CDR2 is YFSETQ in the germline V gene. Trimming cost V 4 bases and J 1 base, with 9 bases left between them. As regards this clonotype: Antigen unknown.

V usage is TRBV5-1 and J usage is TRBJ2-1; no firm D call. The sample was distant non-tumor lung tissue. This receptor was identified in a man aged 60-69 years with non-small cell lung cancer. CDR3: CASSHDMSYNEQFF. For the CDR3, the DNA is TGCGCCAGCAGCCATGACATGTCCTACAATGAGCAGTTCTTC.